The TCR beta chain under discussion was sequenced for a study of T cell repertoires in cytomegalovirus infection. In this sample, this clonotype turned up many times. As yet, its antigen is unknown. TCRdb reanalysed the reads using MiXCR and keeps one entry per CDR3 protein. This sample yields some 500,000 distinct CDR3 sequences, of which 30% to 40% are seen a single time; 15% to 20% belongs to the top ten. Germline V gives CDR1 GTSNPN, CDR2 SVGIG (reference sequence). Losses at the gene ends were 1 base for V and 2 bases for J; bases not matched to a gene: 2. The CDR3 length is 14 residues. This specimen was cultured PBMCs, taken from culture after CMV antigen stimulation. The clonotype was recovered from a human donor in good health (CMV status not recorded). Some clones in this sample may be carry-over from other donors' samples. V is TRBV30 and J is TRBJ2-7; 10 nucleotides align to TRBD1. CDR3 sequence reads: CAWSAGTGAYEQYV. The CDR3, as DNA: TGTGCCTGGAGTGCCGGGACAGGGGCCTACGAGCAGTACGTC.